This T cell receptor beta chain was recorded in a study of T cells after yellow fever vaccination. General observations from the study: Within FACS-sorted repertoires, abundant clonotypes contaminating from the bulk population could be present. The secondary response showed a weaker magnitude and a faster peak, day 5 versus 15.

Via MiXCR, TCRdb re-called the 5' RACE reads, giving one row per CDR3 protein. Of roughly 68,000 distinct CDR3 sequences in the sample, under 8% are singletons; the top ten hold roughly 35%. This clonotype came up many times. The antigen is unknown. The V and J ends lost 3 bases and 0 bases, in that order; junction bases with no gene match: 8. There are 17 residues in the CDR3. Per germline, CDR1 SQVTM and CDR2 ANQGSEA. Source: CD8+ T cells sorted from PBMCs, taken roughly 47 days after the first yellow fever vaccination. The chain combines TRBV29-1 with TRBJ2-1; TRBD2 aligns across 10 bases. The sequence came from a man aged 18-30 years who received the YFV17D yellow fever vaccine. This CDR3 is CSVDRLAGESSYNEQFF. The DNA for the CDR3 is TGCAGCGTTGATCGGCTAGCGGGGGAGAGCTCCTACAATGAGCAGTTCTTC.